The 32 T cell receptor beta chains reported below all come from one sample, sequenced in a study of OX40 agonist ivuxolimab in advanced cancers. Sequencing was performed with immunoSEQ multiplex PCR; in TCRdb, only in-frame clones are kept and a portion is missing. The sample yields about 80,000 clones, 89% seen once. The sequencing used CD4+ or CD8+ T cells sorted from blood, collected in a trial of the OX40 agonist ivuxolimab. Receptors originate from an adult with an advanced solid tumor such as melanoma, head and neck, liver or kidney cancer.

This chain joins TRBV4-2 and TRBJ2-1; 9 nucleotides agree with TRBD2. CDR1 and CDR2 from the germline V gene are LGHNA and YNFKEQ. This CDR3 is built from 16 residues. After removal of 0 bases from V and 7 bases from J, the junction contained 7 bases not matched to a gene. The CDR3, as DNA: TGTGCCAGCAGCCAAGAGGGCGGCGGGGGGGCAAATGAGCAGTTCTTC. Its protein is CASSQEGGGGANEQFF.

The rearrangement uses TRBV14 and TRBJ1-1, with D unresolved. The CDR3 totals 13 residues. Deletions cut 1 base from V and 7 bases from J, with 10 bases between. Germline CDR1 SGHDN, CDR2 FVKESK. The CDR3 sequence: CASSQGLGREAFF. The CDR3 nucleotides are TGTGCCAGCAGCCAAGGGTTAGGCCGTGAAGCTTTCTTT.

The chain joins TRBV5-1 to TRBJ2-1; D possibly corresponds to TRBD1 (6 bases). Germline V gene sequence: CDR1 SGHRS, CDR2 YFSETQ. The CDR3 is made up of 16 amino acids. V lost 3 bases and J 3 bases, leaving 16 bases between the germline ends. CDR3 amino acids: CASSSIPGQGYNEQFF. In DNA, the CDR3 is TGCGCCAGCAGCTCAATTCCGGGACAAGGCTACAATGAGCAGTTCTTC.

The gene calls are TRBV6-1 and TRBJ2-7; no clear D gene. Trimming left V 5 bases short and J 2 bases short, with 7 bases between. This CDR3 region has 12 residues. Per germline, CDR1 MNHNS and CDR2 SASEGT. CDR3 region: CASSLPPYEQYF. For the CDR3, the DNA is TGTGCCAGCAGTTTGCCCCCCTACGAGCAGTACTTC.

V usage is TRBV27 and J usage is TRBJ2-7; D is unclear. CDR3 length equals 15 residues. V shed 0 bases and J shed 0 bases, with 9 bases lying between them. Germline CDR1 MNHEY, CDR2 SMNVEV (reference sequence). The CDR3 region has the DNA TGTGCCAGCAGTTTATCCCCCCCGACCTCCTACGAGCAGTACTTC. It translates to CASSLSPPTSYEQYF.

This chain uses TRBV27 with TRBJ1-1, with no clear D. Trimming pared 2 bases from V and 1 base from J, leaving 5 bases between. Germline CDR1 MNHEY, CDR2 SMNVEV (reference sequence). This CDR3 is built from 13 residues. The CDR3 region has the DNA TGTGCCAGCAGTTTAAGAGGGAACACTGAAGCTTTCTTT. Its protein product is CASSLRGNTEAFF.

CDR3 region: CASSPRDSPCEQYF. The CDR3 nucleotides are TGTGCCAGCAGCCCCAGGGACAGTCCCTGCGAGCAGTACTTC. The chain links TRBV5-4 to TRBJ2-7; the match to TRBD1 covers 7 bases. Per the germline V gene, CDR1 is SGHNT and CDR2 is YYREEE (reference sequence). CDR3 size: 14 residues. V lost 4 bases to trimming and J lost 6 bases; unmatched junction nucleotides: 10.

The rearrangement joins TRBV6-1 to TRBJ2-1; TRBD2 matches at 8 bases. Germline-derived CDR1 and CDR2 are MNHNS and SASEGT. The CDR3 is made up of 15 amino acids. V lost 5 bases and J lost 0; bases outside the gene matches: 3. The CDR3: CASSLSGSSYNEQFF. The CDR3 region has the DNA TGTGCCAGCAGTCTGAGCGGGAGCTCCTACAATGAGCAGTTCTTC.

The V gene is TRBV19, the J gene TRBJ2-5; 8 positions agree with TRBD2. Per the germline V gene, CDR1 is LNHDA and CDR2 is SQIVND (reference sequence). The CDR3 extends over 15 amino acids. With V trimmed by 4 bases and J by 5 bases, 9 bases remained unmatched. The CDR3 sequence: CASSTGGTRGETQYF. Written as DNA, the CDR3 is TGTGCCAGTAGTACCGGCGGGACTAGAGGGGAGACCCAGTACTTC.

V is TRBV7-8 and J is TRBJ2-1, with TRBD2 as a possible D gene (6 bases). The germline V gene encodes CDR1 SGHVS and CDR2 FQNEAQ. The CDR3 totals 17 residues. The V gene lost 5 bases and the J gene lost 9 bases, with 26 bases spanning the gap. CDR3 nucleotides: TGTGCCAGCAGCCGTATATTACCGGGAGCCAATACGATTGAGCAGTTCTTC. Translated, it gives CASSRILPGANTIEQFF.

The table lists this clone with a count of one. The V gene is TRBV5-4, the J gene TRBJ1-2; weak D call: TRBD1 (6 bases). Trimming took 4 bases from V and 6 from J, leaving 13 bases between them. The CDR3 loop spans 13 amino acids. The germline V gene encodes CDR1 SGHNT and CDR2 YYREEE (reference sequence). CDR3 sequence: CASSTDRLHGYTF. The CDR3 DNA sequence: TGTGCCAGCAGCACGGACAGACTGCATGGCTACACCTTC.

This rearrangement joins TRBV10-3 to TRBJ2-6; possibly TRBD2 for D (6 bases). The CDR3 is made up of 14 amino acids. The germline V and J ends were trimmed by 8 bases and 2 bases, with 10 bases remaining between them. The germline V gene has CDR1 ENHRY and CDR2 SYGVKD. This chain's CDR3 is CAIDPGAGANVLTF. The DNA for the CDR3 is TGTGCCATCGACCCGGGAGCTGGGGCCAACGTCCTGACTTTC.

This chain links TRBV29-1 with TRBJ1-5; 9 bases align to TRBD1. The germline CDR1 and CDR2 sequences are SQVTM and ANQGSEA. The CDR3 length is 15 residues. Trimming cost V 4 bases and J 4 bases; bases outside gene matches: 8. The CDR3 DNA is TGCAGCGTTGGGCTCTCCGGGACAGGGAATCAGCCCCAGCATTTT. Translating gives CSVGLSGTGNQPQHF.

The chain combines TRBV10-3 with TRBJ2-3, with TRBD1 matching over 9 bases. V was pared by 8 bases and J by 4 bases, with 10 bases of the junction left unmatched. Germline V gives CDR1 ENHRY, CDR2 SYGVKD. The CDR3 is 15 amino acids. The CDR3 nucleotides read TGTGCCATCGGGGGGGGACAGGGAAGCGCAGATACGCAGTATTTT. It specifies CAIGGGQGSADTQYF.

J is TRBJ1-1 and V is TRBV6-4, with 8 bases matching TRBD1. The CDR3 runs to 14 residues. With 2 bases clipped from V and 7 bases from J, the junction kept 6 bases outside the gene matches. CDR1 MRHNA and CDR2 SNTAGT come from the germline V gene. The CDR3 region has the DNA TGTGCCAGCAGTGACAGGACAGGGAGTGATGAAGCTTTCTTT. This sequence encodes CASSDRTGSDEAFF.

The CDR3 region has the DNA TGTGCCAGCAGCTTCCAAATGGGGGAGGAGACCCAGTACTTC. Translated: CASSFQMGEETQYF. The J gene is TRBJ2-5, the V gene TRBV11-2; D may correspond to TRBD1 or TRBD2 (5 bases each). The germline V gene has CDR1 SGHAT and CDR2 FQNNGV. The CDR3 covers 14 residues. V lost 3 bases, J lost 5 bases, and 13 bases lay in between.

The chain links TRBV30 to TRBJ2-3; D gene unclear. Deletions cut 2 bases from V and 4 bases from J, with 7 bases between. The CDR3 length is 12 residues. The V gene's germline CDR1 is GTSNPN and CDR2 SVGIG (reference sequence). The CDR3 here is CAWSPVSDTQYF. The CDR3 DNA sequence: TGTGCCTGGAGTCCGGTGTCAGATACGCAGTATTTT.

The chain recombines TRBV5-1 with TRBJ2-5; 12 bases line up with TRBD2. The V gene's germline CDR1 is SGHRS and CDR2 YFSETQ. This CDR3 has 16 residues. V trimming: 3 bases; J trimming: 5 bases; junction bases outside the gene matches: 8. As DNA, the CDR3 is TGCGCCAGCAGCTCTAGCGGGGGGGCGGTTCGGGAGACCCAGTACTTC. Protein sequence: CASSSSGGAVRETQYF.

This clone appeared a single time. CDR3 region: CASSARQTSSGNTIYF. Here the CDR3 DNA reads TGTGCCAGTAGTGCCCGACAGACCAGCTCTGGAAACACCATATATTTT. The chain has TRBV19 and TRBJ1-3, with D perhaps TRBD1 (5 bases). The germline V gene has CDR1 LNHDA and CDR2 SQIVND (reference sequence). The CDR3 extends over 16 amino acids. Trimming took off 5 bases at V and 0 bases at J, with 14 bases between the two ends.

The table lists this clone with a count of one. This chain uses TRBV14 with TRBJ2-1; D not certain. Germline lookup yields CDR1 SGHDN and CDR2 FVKESK. The ends were cut back, 1 base at V and 4 bases at J, with 11 bases in the middle. This CDR3 comprises 15 residues. As DNA, the CDR3 is TGTGCCAGCAGCCAAGGGGCTAACATTTACAATGAGCAGTTCTTC. Its protein is CASSQGANIYNEQFF.

A few counts support this clone. This chain uses TRBV15 with TRBJ2-2, with D perhaps TRBD1 or TRBD2 (5 bases each). This CDR3 is built from 14 residues. V lost 3 bases and J 7 bases, leaving 12 bases between the germline ends. Germline loops: CDR1 LNHNV, CDR2 YYDKDF (reference sequence). DNA of the CDR3: TGTGCCACCAGCAGGGCCTCAGGGAGCGGGGAGCTGTTTTTT. It specifies CATSRASGSGELFF.

On this clone: Different DNA sequences within this sample yield the same CDR3. The rearrangement joins TRBV7-8 to TRBJ2-3; possible D gene TRBD1, 5 bases. Germline CDR1 reads SGHVS; CDR2 reads FQNEAQ. V shed 5 bases and J shed 2 bases, with 17 bases lying between them. CDR3 length: 16 amino acids. The DNA of the CDR3 is TGTGCCAGCAGCCCTCAGGTCCAGGGCCCCACAGATACGCAGTATTTT. Amino acid sequence: CASSPQVQGPTDTQYF. Together with reference TRBV7-8 and TRBJ2-3, the CDR3 gives the full variable domain: GAGVSQSPRYKVAKRGQDVALRCDPISGHVSLFWYQQALGQGPEFLTYFQNEAQLDKSGLPSDRFFAERPEGSVSTLKIQRTQQEDSAVYLCASSPQVQGPTDTQYFGPGTRLTVL.

The chain has TRBV11-3 and TRBJ2-2, with 7 nucleotides matching TRBD1. CDR1 is SGHNT, CDR2 YENEEA, per germline. With 6 bases clipped from V and 1 base from J, the junction kept 5 bases outside the gene matches. The CDR3 loop spans 15 amino acids. CDR3: CASSSGGLNTGELFF. Written as DNA, the CDR3 is TGTGCCAGCAGTTCAGGGGGTCTGAACACCGGGGAGCTGTTTTTT.

The J gene is TRBJ2-2, the V gene TRBV29-1; D is possibly TRBD2 (5 bases). The CDR3 consists of 15 residues. With 2 bases removed from V and 6 bases from J, the gap between germline ends came to 16 bases. Germline V lookup: CDR1 SQVTM, CDR2 ANQGSEA. CDR3 sequence reads: CSVEKLAGKAGELFF. In DNA form, the CDR3 reads TGCAGCGTTGAAAAGTTAGCCGGGAAGGCCGGGGAGCTGTTTTTT.

In its sample, this clone was seen once. CDR3 amino acids: CASSSGLAGRETQYF. CDR3 DNA sequence: TGTGCCAGTAGTTCGGGACTAGCGGGGAGGGAGACCCAGTACTTC. The chain carries TRBV19 and TRBJ2-5; 13 positions agree with TRBD2. The CDR3 runs to 15 residues. V was clipped by 5 bases and J by 5 bases; unmatched bases: 5. The V gene's germline CDR1 is LNHDA and CDR2 SQIVND (reference sequence).

The chain is built from TRBV19 and TRBJ1-3; D gene ambiguous. This CDR3 is built from 12 residues. The V and J ends lost 3 bases and 4 bases respectively, with 4 bases between them. Germline V CDR1 and CDR2: LNHDA, SQIVND (reference sequence). In nucleotides, the CDR3 is TGTGCCAGTAGTATGTCCGGAAACACCATATATTTT. Translated: CASSMSGNTIYF.

The chain has TRBV5-4 and TRBJ2-2; D uncertain. This CDR3 is 12 amino acids long. Germline CDR1 SGHNT, CDR2 YYREEE (reference sequence). Trimming left V 7 bases short and J 0 bases short, with 4 bases between. The CDR3 here is CASVPNTGELFF. In nucleotides, the CDR3 is TGTGCCAGCGTCCCGAACACCGGGGAGCTGTTTTTT.

The chain has TRBV29-1 and TRBJ2-2; TRBD2 is a possible D gene (5 bases). This CDR3 comprises 12 residues. Looked up from germline, CDR1 is SQVTM and CDR2 is ANQGSEA. The CDR3: CGAGRGIGELFF. CDR3 DNA: TGCGGCGCCGGTCGAGGGATCGGGGAGCTGTTTTTT.

The rearrangement links TRBV19 to TRBJ2-1; D call uncertain. This CDR3 has 12 amino acids. The germline CDR1 and CDR2 sequences are LNHDA and SQIVND (reference sequence). V lost 3 bases to trimming and J lost 10 bases, with 10 bases between them. CDR3 loop: CASSIQAGEQFF. The CDR3 DNA is TGTGCCAGTAGTATTCAAGCTGGAGAGCAGTTCTTC.

The chain recombines TRBV6-6 with TRBJ2-5; weak D call: TRBD2 (5 bases). The better agreement between TRBJ2-7 and the DNA end casts doubt on the J call. This CDR3 comprises 13 residues. CDR1 is MNHNY and CDR2 is SVGAGI in the germline V gene (reference sequence). CDR3 sequence (DNA): TGTGCCAGCAGTTTGAGGGCCCCCTACGAGCAGTACTTC. Translated, it gives CASSLRAPYEQYF.

Note on this clone: At one boundary the junction diverges from the germline segment, which might be a read error. The chain combines TRBV6-5 with TRBJ1-1; 7 bases are a match to TRBD1. The CDR3 runs 14 residues. Germline V gene sequence: CDR1 MNHEY, CDR2 SVGAGI. The CDR3 loop reads CASRIDRVKTEAFF. Here the CDR3 DNA reads TGTGCCAGCAGGATAGACAGGGTGAAGACTGAAGCTTTCTTT.

This clone has only one observation. The V and J genes are TRBV10-1 and TRBJ1-1; D is unclear. CDR1 is WNHNN, CDR2 SYGVQD, per germline (reference sequence). This CDR3 is 11 amino acids long. The V end lost 7 bases, the J end lost 8 bases, and 11 bases lay between the germline ends. CDR3 bases: TGCGCCAGCAACATCAGCCTAGAAGCTTTCTTT. Protein: CASNISLEAFF.